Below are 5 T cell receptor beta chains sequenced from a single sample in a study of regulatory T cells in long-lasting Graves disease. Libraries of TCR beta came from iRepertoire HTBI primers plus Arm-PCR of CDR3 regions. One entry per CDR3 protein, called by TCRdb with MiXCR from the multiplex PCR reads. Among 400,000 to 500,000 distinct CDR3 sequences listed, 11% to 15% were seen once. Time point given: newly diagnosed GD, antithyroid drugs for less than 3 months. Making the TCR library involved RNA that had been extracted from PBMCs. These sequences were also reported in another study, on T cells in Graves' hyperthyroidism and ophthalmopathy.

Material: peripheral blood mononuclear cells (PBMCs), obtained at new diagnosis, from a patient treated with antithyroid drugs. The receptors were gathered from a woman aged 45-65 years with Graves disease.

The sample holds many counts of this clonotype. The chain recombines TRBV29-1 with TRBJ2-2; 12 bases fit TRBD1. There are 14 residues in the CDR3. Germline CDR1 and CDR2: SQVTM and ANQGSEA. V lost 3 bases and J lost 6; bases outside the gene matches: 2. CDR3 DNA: TGCAGCGTTGAGGGACAGGGGGCTTCCGGGGAGCTGTTTTTT. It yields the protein CSVEGQGASGELFF.

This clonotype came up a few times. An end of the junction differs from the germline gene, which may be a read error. The CDR3 DNA is TGTGCCTGCAGTCCCGGTCAATACTACGAGCAGTACTTC. It encodes CACSPGQYYEQYF. This chain joins TRBV12-3 or TRBV12-4 and TRBJ2-7; the D is unclear. The CDR3 is 13 amino acids.

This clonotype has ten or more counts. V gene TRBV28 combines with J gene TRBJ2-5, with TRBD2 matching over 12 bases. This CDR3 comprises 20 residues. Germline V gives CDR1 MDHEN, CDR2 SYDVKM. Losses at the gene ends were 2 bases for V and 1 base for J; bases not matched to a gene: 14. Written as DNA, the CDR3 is TGTGCCAGCAGTTTAGGGTACTCTAGCGGGAGGGCCATCCGCCAAGAGACCCAGTACTTC. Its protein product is CASSLGYSSGRAIRQETQYF.

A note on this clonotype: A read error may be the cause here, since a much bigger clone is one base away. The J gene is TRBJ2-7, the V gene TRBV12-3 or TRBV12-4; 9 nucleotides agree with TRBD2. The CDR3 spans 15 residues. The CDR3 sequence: CAGSLSSGSYNEQYF. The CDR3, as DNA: TGTGCCGGCAGTTTAAGTAGCGGGAGTTACAACGAGCAGTACTTC.

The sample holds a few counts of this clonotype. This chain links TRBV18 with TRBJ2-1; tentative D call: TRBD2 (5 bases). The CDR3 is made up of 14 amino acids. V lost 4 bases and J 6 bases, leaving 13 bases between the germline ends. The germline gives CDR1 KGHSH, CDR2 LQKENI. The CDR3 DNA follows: TGTGCCAGCTCACTCTCGGTGGGGAGCAATGAGCAGTTCTTC. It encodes CASSLSVGSNEQFF.